This paragraph covers one TCR beta chain sequence. The data derive from a study of cytomegalovirus exposure and HLA in healthy donors. PCR involved 60 Vbeta and 13 Jbeta primers. Data came from immunoSEQ multiplex PCR; TCRdb stores just in-frame clones and leaves some out. Of 150,000 or so clones in the sample, roughly 78% were seen once. The sequenced sample was PBMCs. The TCR originated in a woman aged 45-59 years in good health and CMV-seropositive.

The CDR3 protein is CASSFATVNTEAFF. CDR3 DNA: TGTGCCAGCAGTTTCGCGACAGTGAACACTGAAGCTTTCTTT. The V call is TRBV6-5, the J call TRBJ1-1; weak D call: TRBD1 (5 bases). V was pared by 4 bases and J by 0 bases, with 9 bases between. Germline values: CDR1 MNHEY, CDR2 SVGAGI. The CDR3 totals 14 residues.